This T cell receptor (beta chain) emerged from a study of cytomegalovirus exposure and HLA in healthy donors. Study-level findings and limits: Later work found that TCR association rates differed between HLA loci; DRB1 had the most and HLA-C the fewest.

The PCR contained 60 Vbeta and 13 Jbeta primers. Assay used: immunoSEQ multiplex PCR; TCRdb lists only in-frame clones, some missing. The sample includes around 100,000 clones, over 75% of them seen just once. Regarding this clone: Its specificity is not known.

The CDR3 length is 18 residues. The V and J ends lost 1 base and 4 bases respectively, with 22 bases between them. Germline V gene data show CDR1 as LGHNA and CDR2 as YNFKEQ. The specimen was PBMCs. The receptor's source is a man aged 40-50 years in good health and CMV-seropositive. The rearrangement joins TRBV4-2 to TRBJ1-1, with a weak D call TRBD1 (6 bases). The DNA of the CDR3 is TGTGCCAGCAGCCAAGGCCGGGGAGGGGGACCAGGGAGCACTGAAGCTTTCTTT. Encoded protein: CASSQGRGGGPGSTEAFF.